These 26 T cell receptor beta chains share one sample of origin, sequenced in a study of control samples from healthy donors and cancer patients. Clones were sequenced by immunoSEQ multiplex PCR, and TCRdb holds only the in-frame ones, with some missing. The sample lists about 51,000 clones, 75% to 90% occurring once. Sequenced sample: blood. The source of these receptors is an older man in good health.

This chain connects TRBV28 to TRBJ1-5; D perhaps matches TRBD1 (6 bases). Germline loops: CDR1 MDHEN, CDR2 SYDVKM. The V end lost 3 bases, the J end lost 0 bases, and 12 bases lay between the germline ends. The CDR3 loop spans 16 amino acids. The CDR3, as DNA: TGTGCCAGCAGTTTTTTGAGGGGGTATAGCAATCAGCCCCAGCATTTT. Its protein product is CASSFLRGYSNQPQHF. Supplemented by reference TRBV28 and TRBJ1-5, the full variable domain reads DVKVTQSSRYLVKRTGEKVFLECVQDMDHENMFWYRQDPGLGLRLIYFSYDVKMKEKGDIPEGYSVSREKKERFSLILESASTNQTSMYLCASSFLRGYSNQPQHFGDGTRLSIL.

J is TRBJ2-1 and V is TRBV11-2; the match to TRBD2 covers 11 bases. V was clipped by 0 bases and J by 9 bases; unmatched bases: 4. CDR1 and CDR2 from the germline V gene are SGHAT and FQNNGV. This CDR3 spans 15 amino acids. The CDR3 bases are TGTGCCAGCAGCTTAGACAGACTAGCGGGAAGTGAGCAGTTCTTC. It translates to CASSLDRLAGSEQFF. The whole variable domain, remainder taken from reference TRBV11-2 and TRBJ2-1, is EAGVAQSPRYKIIEKRQSVAFWCNPISGHATLYWYQQILGQGPKLLIQFQNNGVVDDSQLPKDRFSAERLKGVDSTLKIQPAKLEDSAVYLCASSLDRLAGSEQFFGPGTRLTVL.

The chain links TRBV30 to TRBJ2-1; 10 bases map to TRBD1. The CDR3 has 12 amino acids. Losses at the gene ends were 1 base for V and 13 bases for J; bases not matched to a gene: 4. The germline gives CDR1 GTSNPN, CDR2 SVGIG (reference sequence). CDR3 sequence reads: CAWSGGQGNQFF. CDR3 nucleotides: TGTGCCTGGAGTGGGGGACAGGGGAACCAGTTCTTC.

This clone was detected a few times. This chain links TRBV11-3 with TRBJ2-7; D is unclear. The CDR3 covers 13 residues. CDR1 SGHNT and CDR2 YENEEA come from the germline V gene. Between the trimmed V and J ends, which lost 0 bases and 7 bases, there was a span of 10 bases. CDR3 sequence (DNA): TGTGCCAGCAGCTTAGATAGGATGCGGGAGCAGTACTTC. This translates into CASSLDRMREQYF.

V gene TRBV5-1 combines with J gene TRBJ2-7; D is tentatively TRBD1 or TRBD2 (5 bases each). V dropped 3 bases and J dropped 2 bases, with 15 bases sitting between them. The germline V gene has CDR1 SGHRS and CDR2 YFSETQ. This CDR3 comprises 15 residues. The CDR3 DNA sequence: TGCGCCAGCAGCTCCACGGGACGACGGCCCTACGAGCAGTACTTC. Translated: CASSSTGRRPYEQYF.

The CDR3 nucleotides read TGTGCCAGCAGTTTATCCCCGGGAGCGGGGGGTTCCGCTGAAGCTTTCTTT. Translating it yields CASSLSPGAGGSAEAFF. The chain links TRBV28 to TRBJ1-1; D is possibly TRBD1 (5 bases). The CDR3 sequence is 17 residues long. The germline CDR1 and CDR2 sequences are MDHEN and SYDVKM. Trimming removed 1 base at V and 6 bases at J, with 21 bases between.

This rearrangement joins TRBV18 to TRBJ1-5; 9 bases agree with TRBD1. Germline assignment: CDR1 KGHSH and CDR2 LQKENI. J gave up 1 base and V 5 bases, and 6 bases lay outside the gene matches. This CDR3 is built from 16 residues. The CDR3 region is CASSIQGARSNQPQHF. Written as DNA, the CDR3 is TGTGCCAGCTCAATACAGGGGGCGCGAAGCAATCAGCCCCAGCATTTT.

This clone was recorded only once. The chain couples TRBV6-1 to TRBJ1-5, with a possible D match to TRBD1 (5 bases). CDR3 length equals 16 residues. Germline V gene sequence: CDR1 MNHNS, CDR2 SASEGT. V lost 3 bases and J lost 2, with 14 bases in between. DNA of the CDR3: TGTGCCAGCAGTGATGGTAGGGGCCAGGGCAATCAGCCCCAGCATTTT. Its protein is CASSDGRGQGNQPQHF.

This clone was seen more than once but under ten times. V gene TRBV2 combines with J gene TRBJ2-5, with D possibly being TRBD2 (5 bases). Trimming removed 11 bases from V and 2 bases from J, with 15 bases in between. From germline, CDR1 is SNHLY and CDR2 FYNNEI. The CDR3 has 13 amino acids. Here the CDR3 DNA reads TGTGCCGGCTTATACCGGGATCAAGAGACCCAGTACTTC. This gives the protein CAGLYRDQETQYF.

V and J are TRBV3-1 (or the pseudogene TRBV3-2) and TRBJ2-5; 12 bases agree with TRBD2. The CDR3 spans 15 residues. The trim removed 2 bases at V and 4 bases at J, leaving 2 bases unmatched. Germline CDR1 reads LGHDT; CDR2 reads YNNKEL (reference sequence). The CDR3 here is CASSQLTSGGETQYF. The CDR3 nucleotides read TGTGCCAGCAGCCAACTGACTAGCGGGGGAGAGACCCAGTACTTC.

The rearrangement joins TRBV30 to TRBJ1-2, with 8 bases matching TRBD1. Per the germline V gene, CDR1 is GTSNPN and CDR2 is SVGIG (reference sequence). The CDR3 sequence is 14 residues long. With V trimmed by 3 bases and J by 5 bases, 8 bases remained unmatched. The CDR3 coding sequence is TGTGCCTGGAGAATAACAGGGGGACGTTATGGCTACACCTTC. Amino acid sequence: CAWRITGGRYGYTF.

J is TRBJ2-7 and V is TRBV7-8; D is possibly TRBD1 (6 bases). Trimming pared 7 bases from V and 6 bases from J, leaving 10 bases between. The germline V gene has CDR1 SGHVS and CDR2 FQNEAQ. CDR3 length: 11 residues. CDR3 sequence (DNA): TGTGCCAGCATGTCCAGGGGCGAGCAGTACTTC. It is translated as CASMSRGEQYF.

This clone was recorded a few times. The chain links TRBV7-2 to TRBJ2-5, with D perhaps TRBD1 or TRBD2 (5 bases each). From germline, CDR1 is SGHTA and CDR2 FQGNSA. V was clipped by 1 base and J by 2 bases, with 11 bases between them. The CDR3 sequence is 15 residues long. This chain's CDR3 is CASSLGGVAQETQYF. As DNA, the CDR3 is TGTGCCAGCAGCTTAGGAGGGGTAGCACAAGAGACCCAGTACTTC.

The table lists this clone with a count of one. The rearrangement uses TRBV9 and TRBJ2-1; a weak D match, TRBD1 (5 bases). This CDR3 contains 16 residues. The V end was cut by 0 bases, the J end by 5 bases, with 15 bases between. Looked up from germline, CDR1 is SGDLS and CDR2 is YYNGEE. The CDR3 loop reads CASSVDPQGTHNEQFF. In nucleotides, the CDR3 is TGTGCCAGCAGCGTAGACCCTCAGGGAACCCACAATGAGCAGTTCTTC. Complete variable domain (other parts from reference TRBV9 and TRBJ2-1): DSGVTQTPKHLITATGQRVTLRCSPRSGDLSVYWYQQSLDQGLQFLIQYYNGEERAKGNILERFSAQQFPDLHSELNLSSLELGDSALYFCASSVDPQGTHNEQFFGPGTRLTVL.

This clone was detected only a few times. This chain joins TRBV5-6 and TRBJ2-5, with D perhaps TRBD2 (6 bases). The germline V gene has CDR1 SGHDT and CDR2 YYEEEE. The CDR3 sequence is 16 residues long. V was cut by 4 bases and J by 1 base, with 17 bases left in between. In DNA, the CDR3 is TGTGCCAGCAGCCCGGCTGGTTGGGGGGTCCAAGAGACCCAGTACTTC. This encodes CASSPAGWGVQETQYF.

This chain uses TRBV10-3 with TRBJ1-4; D uncertain. CDR3 size: 12 residues. The V gene's germline CDR1 is ENHRY and CDR2 SYGVKD. V was shortened by 4 bases and J by 8 bases, with 8 bases between the two germline ends. The CDR3 nucleotides are TGTGCCATCAGTGCAGAAAAGGAAAAACTGTTTTTT. Encoded protein: CAISAEKEKLFF.

This chain links TRBV10-3 with TRBJ1-5; D is possibly TRBD1 (5 bases). Trimming stripped 0 bases from V and 4 bases from J, with 7 bases between. CDR1 is ENHRY, CDR2 SYGVKD, per germline. The CDR3 spans 14 residues. The CDR3 spells CAISESAGNQPQHF. CDR3 bases: TGTGCCATCAGTGAGTCAGCAGGGAATCAGCCCCAGCATTTT.

This chain links TRBV5-5 with TRBJ2-7, with D possibly TRBD1 on 5 matching bases. CDR3 length equals 15 residues. V lost 2 bases and J 3 bases, leaving 15 bases between the germline ends. Per germline, CDR1 SGHKS and CDR2 YYEKEE (reference sequence). The CDR3 region has the DNA TGTGCCAGCAGCTTCGCAGGGAATTCTAACTACGAGCAGTACTTC. Its translation: CASSFAGNSNYEQYF.

This chain links TRBV19 with TRBJ1-6; D is undetermined. Germline V gives CDR1 LNHDA, CDR2 SQIVND (reference sequence). The CDR3 totals 13 residues. Trimming shortened V by 6 bases and J by 5 bases, and 8 bases separated the two germline ends. The CDR3 DNA is TGTGCCAGTAGGGCAGTAGATAATTCACCCCTCCACTTT. This encodes CASRAVDNSPLHF.

The genes are TRBV7-3 and TRBJ2-2; D uncertain. V lost 8 bases, J lost 2 bases, and 3 bases lay in between. The CDR3 consists of 11 residues. The germline gives CDR1 SGHTA, CDR2 FQGTGA. The CDR3 spells CASGNTGELFF. The CDR3 nucleotides are TGTGCCAGCGGTAACACCGGGGAGCTGTTTTTT.

The chain combines TRBV3-1 (or the pseudogene TRBV3-2) with TRBJ1-2; no reliable D call. V was trimmed by 4 bases and J by 4 bases, leaving 10 bases between them. From germline, CDR1 is LGHDT and CDR2 YNNKEL (reference sequence). The CDR3 sequence is 13 residues long. The CDR3 DNA reads as TGTGCCAGCAGCCCCTCTACGGCCTATGGCTACACCTTC. It specifies CASSPSTAYGYTF.

V gene TRBV28 combines with J gene TRBJ1-2; possibly TRBD1 for D (5 bases). Trimming left V 5 bases short and J 1 base short, with 8 bases between. The CDR3 spans 13 residues. The germline V gene has CDR1 MDHEN and CDR2 SYDVKM. CDR3 loop: CASSIDSNYGYTF. Here the CDR3 DNA reads TGTGCCAGCAGTATTGACAGTAACTATGGCTACACCTTC.

The CDR3 loop reads CASSSRGDAGAQAFF. In DNA, the CDR3 is TGTGCCAGCAGCTCTAGAGGGGACGCGGGGGCGCAAGCTTTCTTT. The chain couples TRBV7-2 to TRBJ1-1, with a weak D call TRBD1 (6 bases). The V gene lost 4 bases and the J gene lost 9 bases, with 21 bases spanning the gap. The V gene's germline CDR1 is SGHTA and CDR2 FQGNSA. CDR3 length: 15 residues.

The chain is built from TRBV6-4 and TRBJ2-1; weak D call: TRBD2 (5 bases). Trimming pared 4 bases from V and 7 bases from J, leaving 11 bases between. The CDR3 spans 13 residues. Germline-derived CDR1 and CDR2 are MRHNA and SNTAGT. The CDR3 sequence: CASSGEGGNEQFF. Written as DNA, the CDR3 is TGTGCCAGCAGTGGCGAAGGAGGAAATGAGCAGTTCTTC.

The gene calls are TRBV5-4 and TRBJ2-7; a possible D gene is TRBD2 (6 bases). The V and J ends lost 3 bases and 7 bases respectively, with 11 bases between them. The germline gives CDR1 SGHNT, CDR2 YYREEE (reference sequence). The CDR3 is 12 residues long. This CDR3 is CASSSGTLEQYF. For the CDR3, the DNA is TGTGCCAGCAGCTCCGGGACTCTTGAGCAGTACTTC.

The chain is built from TRBV2 and TRBJ2-5; 7 bases map to TRBD2. The J segment lost 4 bases and the V segment lost 3 bases, leaving 8 bases of the junction unmatched. The germline gives CDR1 SNHLY, CDR2 FYNNEI. The CDR3 is 15 residues long. The CDR3 loop reads CASSDSGGTAETQYF. CDR3 sequence (DNA): TGTGCCAGCAGTGATTCCGGGGGGACGGCAGAGACCCAGTACTTC.